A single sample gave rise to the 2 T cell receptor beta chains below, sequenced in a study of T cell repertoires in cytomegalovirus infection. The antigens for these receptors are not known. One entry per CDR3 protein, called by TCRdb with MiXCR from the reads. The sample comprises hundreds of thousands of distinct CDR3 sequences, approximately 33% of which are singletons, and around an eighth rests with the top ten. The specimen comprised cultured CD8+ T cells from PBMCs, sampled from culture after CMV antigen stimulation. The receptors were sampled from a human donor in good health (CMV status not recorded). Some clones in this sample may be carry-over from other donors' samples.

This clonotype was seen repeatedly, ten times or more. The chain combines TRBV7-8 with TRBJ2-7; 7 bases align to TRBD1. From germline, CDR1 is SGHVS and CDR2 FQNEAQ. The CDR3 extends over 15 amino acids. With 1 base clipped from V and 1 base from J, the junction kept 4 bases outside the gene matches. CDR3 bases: TGTGCCAGCAGCTTAGTAAGACAGGGATCCTACGAGCAGTACTTC. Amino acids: CASSLVRQGSYEQYF. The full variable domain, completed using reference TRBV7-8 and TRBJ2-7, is GAGVSQSPRYKVAKRGQDVALRCDPISGHVSLFWYQQALGQGPEFLTYFQNEAQLDKSGLPSDRFFAERPEGSVSTLKIQRTQQEDSAVYLCASSLVRQGSYEQYFGPGTRLTVT.

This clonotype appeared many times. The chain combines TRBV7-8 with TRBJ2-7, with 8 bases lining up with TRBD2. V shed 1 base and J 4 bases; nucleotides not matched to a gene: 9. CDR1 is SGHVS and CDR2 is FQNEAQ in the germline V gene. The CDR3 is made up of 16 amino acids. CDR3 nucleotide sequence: TGTGCCAGCAGCTTAGATGGCGGGGGGATAATTTACGAGCAGTACGTC. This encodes CASSLDGGGIIYEQYV.